These 26 T cell receptor beta chains were sequenced from one sample in a study of CD8 T cells in ankylosing spondylitis. TCRdb itself ran the 5' RACE reads through MiXCR, one entry per CDR3 protein. The table shows about 400,000 distinct CDR3 sequences, with around 20% occurring only once. Sequencing was carried out using blood, either unsorted or a sorted T cell fraction (not recorded which). These receptors were obtained from a male donor with ankylosing spondylitis or in good health (not recorded which).

The chain links TRBV11-2 to TRBJ2-2; TRBD2 aligns across 9 bases. With V trimmed by 1 base and J by 5 bases, 8 bases remained unmatched. This CDR3 region has 17 residues. The germline gives CDR1 SGHAT, CDR2 FQNNGV. The CDR3 here is CASSLGAGGERTGELFF. DNA for the CDR3: TGTGCCAGCAGCTTAGGAGCGGGGGGAGAGAGAACCGGGGAGCTGTTTTTT.

This clonotype was counted between two and nine times. The rearrangement uses TRBV19 and TRBJ2-3; D unclear. CDR1 LNHDA and CDR2 SQIVND come from the germline V gene (reference sequence). The CDR3 runs to 15 residues. V was trimmed by 11 bases and J by 1 base, leaving 19 bases between them. CDR3 DNA: TGTGCCGTCGGCTTCTACCCTCCGGGCACAGATACGCAGTATTTT. Residues: CAVGFYPPGTDTQYF.

The chain uses TRBV4-1 and TRBJ2-7, with D possibly matching TRBD2 (6 bases). This CDR3 region has 15 residues. Per the germline V gene, CDR1 is MGHRA and CDR2 is YSYEKL. The V end was cut by 2 bases, the J end by 3 bases, with 14 bases between. CDR3 sequence reads: CASSQIRDSNYEQYF. In DNA form, the CDR3 reads TGCGCCAGCAGCCAAATCCGGGACTCCAACTACGAGCAGTACTTC.

The V call is TRBV3-1, the J call TRBJ2-7, with D perhaps TRBD1 or TRBD2 (6 bases each). V dropped 2 bases and J dropped 0 bases, with 14 bases sitting between them. In germline, CDR1 is LGHDT, CDR2 YNNKEL (reference sequence). CDR3 size: 16 residues. The CDR3: CASSQRGAESSYEQYF. DNA of the CDR3: TGTGCCAGCAGCCAAAGGGGGGCAGAGAGCTCCTACGAGCAGTACTTC.

This clonotype was counted between two and nine times. The V gene is TRBV2, the J gene TRBJ1-4; D perhaps matches TRBD1 (5 bases). Germline V lookup: CDR1 SNHLY, CDR2 FYNNEI. Trimming removed 9 bases from V and 8 bases from J, with 16 bases in between. The CDR3 extends over 13 amino acids. CDR3 in DNA: TGTGCCAGTCTAGGGCAGGGAGCCGAAAAACTGTTTTTT. It encodes CASLGQGAEKLFF.

There are a few counts of this clonotype. The gene calls are TRBV27 and TRBJ2-3; TRBD2 agrees at 8 bases. The CDR3 contains 15 residues. The trim removed 3 bases at V and 8 bases at J, leaving 10 bases unmatched. Germline assignment: CDR1 MNHEY and CDR2 SMNVEV (reference sequence). The CDR3 DNA sequence: TGTGCCAGCAGTTTTGGCGGGGGGACCTTTTCTACGCAGTATTTT. Residues: CASSFGGGTFSTQYF.

This clonotype was recorded a few times. The chain carries TRBV6-1 and TRBJ2-2; D tentatively fits TRBD1 or TRBD2 (5 bases each). The germline V gene encodes CDR1 MNHNS and CDR2 SASEGT. The CDR3 contains 13 residues. V was trimmed by 3 bases and J by 6 bases, leaving 8 bases between them. CDR3 protein: CASSELGAGELFF. The CDR3 DNA sequence: TGTGCCAGCAGTGAGTTGGGGGCCGGGGAGCTGTTTTTT.

This chain uses TRBV2 with TRBJ2-1, with 8 bases lining up with TRBD1. J lost 6 bases, V lost 6 bases, and 7 bases had no gene match. CDR3 length: 14 amino acids. The germline V gene has CDR1 SNHLY and CDR2 FYNNEI. CDR3 amino acids: CASRPGQEANEQFF. CDR3 coding DNA: TGTGCCAGCAGACCGGGACAGGAAGCCAATGAGCAGTTCTTC.

This clonotype appeared many times. This CDR3 is CASSETGDTYEQYF. The CDR3 DNA reads TGTGCCAGCAGTGAGACAGGGGACACCTACGAGCAGTACTTC. This chain links TRBV6-1 with TRBJ2-7, with 8 nucleotides matching TRBD1. This CDR3 has 14 residues. The germline gives CDR1 MNHNS, CDR2 SASEGT. The V segment lost 3 bases and the J segment 2 bases; nucleotides outside the gene matches: 3.

The sample holds a few counts of this clonotype. The rearrangement uses TRBV10-3 and TRBJ2-7; D is uncertain. The CDR3 extends over 16 amino acids. Per germline, CDR1 ENHRY and CDR2 SYGVKD. The V end lost 0 bases, the J end lost 2 bases, and 14 bases lay between the germline ends. The chain's CDR3 is CAISESPSQETYEQYF. As DNA, the CDR3 is TGTGCCATCAGTGAGTCCCCTAGTCAGGAGACCTACGAGCAGTACTTC.

This clonotype was picked up a small number of times. V usage is TRBV24-1 and J usage is TRBJ2-7, with D perhaps matching TRBD1 (6 bases). The CDR3 is 13 amino acids. V lost 7 bases to trimming and J lost 3 bases, with 12 bases between them. From germline, CDR1 is KGHDR and CDR2 SFDVKD. This chain's CDR3 is CATRTGYRYEQYF. CDR3 bases: TGTGCCACCAGGACAGGCTACCGCTACGAGCAGTACTTC.

The V and J genes are TRBV4-1 and TRBJ2-2; D is unresolved. Trimming removed 3 bases at V and 0 bases at J, with 5 bases between. CDR3 length equals 14 residues. The germline CDR1 and CDR2 sequences are MGHRA and YSYEKL. As DNA, the CDR3 is TGCGCCAGCAGCCAGTATGCGAACACCGGGGAGCTGTTTTTT. Its translation is CASSQYANTGELFF.

The chain carries TRBV7-3 and TRBJ2-1; D is unresolved. The CDR3 has 15 residues. V was shortened by 1 base and J by 0 bases, with 7 bases between the two germline ends. Germline V lookup: CDR1 SGHTA, CDR2 FQGTGA. The CDR3 region is CASSLIGSSYNEQFF. The CDR3 bases are TGTGCCAGCAGCTTAATCGGAAGCTCCTACAATGAGCAGTTCTTC.

This clonotype has more than one count but fewer than ten. The chain employs TRBV30 and TRBJ2-3; the D is unclear. This CDR3 has 13 amino acids. Germline CDR1 GTSNPN, CDR2 SVGIG (reference sequence). V shed 5 bases and J shed 8 bases, with 17 bases lying between them. This CDR3 is CAWHPEQTATQYF. The CDR3 nucleotides are TGTGCCTGGCACCCCGAGCAGACGGCTACGCAGTATTTT.

The table lists this clonotype with a few counts. The V call is TRBV7-9, the J call TRBJ2-1; D is uncertain. The V gene lost 2 bases and the J gene lost 5 bases, with 19 bases spanning the gap. The V gene's germline CDR1 is SEHNR and CDR2 FQNEAQ (reference sequence). The CDR3 has 17 residues. CDR3 sequence: CASSLIPEVFLDNEQFF. The CDR3 coding sequence is TGTGCCAGCAGCTTAATTCCCGAAGTTTTTCTCGACAATGAGCAGTTCTTC.

This clonotype was found a few times. This chain links TRBV7-9 with TRBJ2-7, with TRBD2 as a possible D gene (6 bases). The CDR3 totals 13 residues. The ends were cut back, 6 bases at V and 5 bases at J, with 14 bases in the middle. CDR1 SEHNR and CDR2 FQNEAQ come from the germline V gene (reference sequence). The CDR3 spells CASSSWRVDEQYF. CDR3 DNA: TGTGCCAGCAGTTCCTGGAGGGTGGACGAGCAGTACTTC.

This clonotype has only a few counts. The chain recombines TRBV12-3 or TRBV12-4 with TRBJ1-5; 7 bases agree with TRBD1. J was trimmed by 5 bases and V by 3 bases; bases with no gene match: 7. CDR3 size: 15 residues. The CDR3 region is CASSLARQGHQPQHF. CDR3 coding DNA: TGTGCCAGCAGTTTGGCGAGACAGGGCCATCAGCCCCAGCATTTT.

This clonotype was found a few times. This chain connects TRBV11-2 to TRBJ2-3; no firm D call. This CDR3 is built from 14 residues. Germline V lookup: CDR1 SGHAT, CDR2 FQNNGV. Trimming stripped 4 bases from V and 4 bases from J, with 12 bases between. The CDR3 region has the DNA TGTGCCAGCAGCTCTCCCTACCGTCCAGATACGCAGTATTTT. This codes for CASSSPYRPDTQYF.

This clonotype was detected a few times. As DNA, the CDR3 is TGCAGTGCGATTCAAGGAAACTACGAGCAGTACTTC. Translation: CSAIQGNYEQYF. The V gene is TRBV20-1, the J gene TRBJ2-7, with D unclear. V gave up 6 bases and J gave up 3 bases, with 12 bases separating them. This CDR3 is built from 12 residues. Germline lookup yields CDR1 DFQATT and CDR2 SNEGSKA (reference sequence).

This clonotype was detected only once. The rearrangement joins TRBV9 to TRBJ2-1; 12 bases match TRBD2. Looked up from germline, CDR1 is SGDLS and CDR2 is YYNGEE. The CDR3 has 13 amino acids. Losses at the gene ends were 3 bases for V and 8 bases for J; bases not matched to a gene: 0. CDR3 region: CASSASGGDEQFF. In nucleotides, the CDR3 is TGTGCCAGCAGCGCTAGCGGGGGGGATGAGCAGTTCTTC. The variable domain in full, completed from reference TRBV9 and TRBJ2-1, reads DSGVTQTPKHLITATGQRVTLRCSPRSGDLSVYWYQQSLDQGLQFLIQYYNGEERAKGNILERFSAQQFPDLHSELNLSSLELGDSALYFCASSASGGDEQFFGPGTRLTVL.

This clonotype was found a few times. The chain employs TRBV12-3 or TRBV12-4 and TRBJ2-3, with TRBD2 matching over 13 bases. The CDR3 has 17 residues. J gave up 2 bases and V 6 bases, and 8 bases lay outside the gene matches. The CDR3 region is CASSTEGLAGFTDTQYF. CDR3 in DNA: TGTGCCAGCAGCACGGAGGGACTAGCGGGGTTCACAGATACGCAGTATTTT.

This clonotype was counted between two and nine times. V usage is TRBV6-2 or TRBV6-3 and J usage is TRBJ1-1, with unresolved D. The CDR3 contains 13 residues. V lost 7 bases to trimming and J lost 3 bases, with 12 bases between them. Per the germline V gene, CDR1 is MNHEY and CDR2 is SVGEGT. This CDR3 reads CASTPSRDTEAFF. The CDR3 DNA reads TGTGCCAGCACCCCCTCGCGGGACACTGAAGCTTTCTTT.

This rearrangement joins TRBV12-3 or TRBV12-4 to TRBJ1-1; 10 nucleotides align to TRBD1. The CDR3 runs to 14 residues. Trimming at V came to 10 bases and at J to 3 bases, leaving 8 bases not matched to a gene. The CDR3 coding sequence is TGTGCCACAACCCCCGGGACAGGGGACACTGAAGCTTTCTTT. Translating gives CATTPGTGDTEAFF.

The V call is TRBV12-3 or TRBV12-4, the J call TRBJ2-2; TRBD1 is a possible D gene (6 bases). Trimming pared 5 bases from V and 6 bases from J, leaving 22 bases between. The CDR3 extends over 17 amino acids. The CDR3 nucleotides read TGTGCCAGCAGTCTCAACCGGGACCAGGGGTTCGCCGGGGAGCTGTTTTTT. This translates into CASSLNRDQGFAGELFF.

This clonotype has only a few counts. This chain uses TRBV12-3 or TRBV12-4 with TRBJ2-2; 7 nucleotides line up with TRBD1. The CDR3 length is 15 residues. The V and J ends lost 4 bases and 6 bases, in that order; junction bases with no gene match: 8. CDR3 protein: CASSSNDRVAGELFF. The CDR3 coding sequence is TGTGCCAGCAGTTCCAATGACAGGGTGGCCGGGGAGCTGTTTTTT.

The chain uses TRBV7-8 and TRBJ2-4; 8 nucleotides line up with TRBD1. The CDR3 sequence is 16 residues long. The V gene's germline CDR1 is SGHVS and CDR2 FQNEAQ. The ends lost 5 bases at V and 4 bases at J; junction bases unmatched: 10. CDR3 DNA sequence: TGTGCCAGCAGCCTGCCGACAGGGGACTCGAAAAACATTCAGTACTTC. It is translated as CASSLPTGDSKNIQYF.